This T cell receptor (beta chain) was recovered during a study of graft-versus-host responses after intestinal transplantation (dated by TCRdb to about 2021). As for the study more broadly: Recipients received multivisceral, liver-intestinal, or isolated intestinal transplants. A peak of at least 4% donor T cells among recipient peripheral blood mononuclear cells was the definition used for donor T cell macrochimerism. The cohort enrolled some 25 intestinal transplant recipients including one retransplant, and a few patients lacking pretransplant specimens were excluded. Instead of going to the commercial service, samples from a few later patients were sequenced in-house on an Illumina MiSeq and processed with MiXCR. To identify alloreactive clones, pre-transplant mixed lymphocyte reaction products were sequenced and compared with unstimulated pre-transplant donor and recipient T cells. Graft-versus-host and host-versus-graft alloreactive T cell clones were tracked in the graft, circulation and bone marrow after intestinal transplantation using bulk TCR-beta CDR3 sequencing. Every recipient was given anti-thymocyte globulin induction, then maintenance tacrolimus and steroids for roughly 3 years.

Spanning cysteine to phenylalanine, the CDR3 consists of 17 amino acids. Of all the DNA, just the CDR3 is kept, 51 bases in frame from base 1. As encoded in the germline V gene, CDR1 is MGHRA while CDR2 is YSYEKL. Deletion took 4 bases off V and 5 bases off J, with a span of 23 bases between the germline ends. What the study reported, not specific to this receptor: The relatively low number and heterogeneity of intestinal transplant patients limited the conclusions. Early after transplant, peak levels of circulating GvH clones were found to be associated with declines in HvG clones. High GvH to HvG T cell clonal ratios were observed in the allografts of patients with donor T cell macrochimerism. GvH clones were detected in recipient bone marrow, and some of these GvH clones were observed earlier in ileal mucosa or blood, consistent with an intestinal mucosal origin.

About this clone itself: Its antigen target is currently unknown. There are no base qualities to consult, and no much larger clone falls within one base.

Receptor amplification or capture employed the immunoSEQ multiplex PCR assay. For most patients, genomic DNA was isolated using the Qiagen DNeasy Blood and Tissue Kit and was shipped frozen to Adaptive Biotechnologies for TCR sequencing. For most patients, genomic DNA was subjected to high-throughput TCR-beta CDR3 sequencing by Adaptive Biotechnologies. The authors processed their data as follows. Adaptive's ImmunoSEQ software supplied the TCR sequencing data for approximately 18 patients, while MiXCR and VDJtools were used to process three other patients. To correct CD4 versus CD8 sorting errors, any sequence found in both subsets at a frequency ratio below 5:1 was removed. CDR3 nucleotide sequences shared between donor and recipient were removed because the origin of such sequences could not be assigned. To count as alloreactive, a clone needed at least 2-fold expansion over unstimulated cells and a minimum CFSE-low frequency of 0.002% (template counts) or 0.001% (read counts). Clones detected in sequenced pre-transplant spleen, lymph node, or MLR CFSE-low populations of the donor or recipient were defined as mappable. Cumulative frequency of alloreactive clones was calculated as a percentage of all sequences weighted by copy number. The clones in this table, taken by TCRdb from immuneACCESS, are in-frame only. Not every clone is retained; where verified, under half of the shortfall comes from an unresolved V gene, and the cause of the rest is unknown. V and J calls and clone size are as listed in that table; D and trimming were resolved from the DNA. Counted in this sample were tens of thousands of clones; about 91% of them appeared once. 0.5% of the sample goes to the ten largest clones.

The time point label, read with the paper, signifies: cells obtained before transplantation from donor or recipient. CD3+CD4+ and CD3+CD8+ populations were FACS-sorted from unstimulated pre-transplant donor and recipient cells taken from spleen or lymph nodes. The specimen was unstimulated CD8+ T cells sorted from spleen or lymph node cells, collected before intestinal transplant. The receptor comes from a human donor who received an intestinal transplant. The V and J segments used are TRBV4-1 and TRBJ2-5, with TRBD2 tentatively as D gene (5 bases match). The bases read TGCGCCAGCAGCCTTAGACGTCTGAGCTCCGGGGAGGAGACCCAGTACTTC. The resulting protein is CASSLRRLSSGEETQYF.